Each of the 19 T cell receptor beta chains below was sequenced from the same sample in a study of T-cell memory formation after mild COVID-19. TCRdb used MiXCR to reprocess the 5' RACE reads, holding one entry per CDR3 protein. The sample lists about 110,000 distinct CDR3 sequences; about 18% were seen once. Sequences were obtained from PBMCs or a T cell subset sorted from them (not recorded which). Source of these receptors: an adult woman who had mild COVID-19 (a few samples of this study predate the infection). Cell type and time point are not known.

The CDR3 protein is CASSSATGTDTQYF. The CDR3 DNA reads as TGTGCCAGCAGCTCTGCGACTGGCACAGATACGCAGTATTTT. V is TRBV11-3 and J is TRBJ2-3; D not certain. Germline CDR1 is SGHNT and CDR2 is YENEEA. V dropped 4 bases and J dropped 1 base, with 9 bases sitting between them. The CDR3 length is 14 residues.

The rearrangement uses TRBV6-1 and TRBJ1-3, with D possibly TRBD1 on 5 matching bases. CDR3 length equals 15 residues. From germline, CDR1 is MNHNS and CDR2 SASEGT. The V and J ends lost 3 bases and 2 bases respectively, with 11 bases between them. The CDR3 region is CASSEESGPGNTIYF. As DNA, the CDR3 is TGTGCCAGCAGTGAGGAGTCAGGGCCTGGAAACACCATATATTTT.

This clonotype was seen more than once but under ten times. The rearrangement joins TRBV20-1 to TRBJ2-1, with no clear D. V was clipped by 2 bases and J by 9 bases, with 11 bases between them. Germline V CDR1 and CDR2: DFQATT, SNEGSKA (reference sequence). The CDR3 extends over 12 amino acids. The CDR3: CSARLKRIEQFF. CDR3 bases: TGCAGTGCTAGACTTAAGAGGATTGAGCAGTTCTTC.

This clonotype was detected only a few times. In DNA form, the CDR3 reads TGTGCCAGCAGCCTGGACCGGTTTAATAGCAATCAGCCCCAGCATTTT. Residues: CASSLDRFNSNQPQHF. The chain links TRBV7-3 to TRBJ1-5, with D hard to call. V was pared by 5 bases and J by 0 bases, with 14 bases between. Germline CDR1 is SGHTA and CDR2 is FQGTGA. CDR3 length: 16 amino acids.

This clonotype was recorded at least ten times. The chain combines TRBV5-1 with TRBJ2-1; a weak D match, TRBD2 (5 bases). The CDR3 extends over 11 amino acids. V was pared by 10 bases and J by 11 bases, with 16 bases between. The germline V gene has CDR1 SGHRS and CDR2 YFSETQ. The CDR3 DNA reads as TGCGCCGGCGGGCCTAGGTCCAAGCAGTTCTTC. Its protein is CAGGPRSKQFF.

The V gene is TRBV28, the J gene TRBJ2-7; TRBD2 aligns across 7 bases. The CDR3 has 17 amino acids. V dropped 1 base and J dropped 2; count of bases not matched to a gene: 11. Germline V lookup: CDR1 MDHEN, CDR2 SYDVKM. CDR3 residues: CASSLSSAGVGTYEQYF. The DNA for the CDR3 is TGTGCCAGCAGTTTATCTAGCGCGGGAGTGGGCACCTACGAGCAGTACTTC.

In DNA form, the CDR3 reads TGTGCCAGCAGCGAAACGGACAGGGGATCCGGGGAGCTGTTTTTT. Protein sequence: CASSETDRGSGELFF. The chain uses TRBV7-6 and TRBJ2-2, with 9 bases identical to TRBD1. Germline trimming cut 5 bases from V and 6 bases from J; bases unmatched to any gene: 7. The germline V gene encodes CDR1 SGHVS and CDR2 FNYEAQ. The CDR3 has 15 amino acids.

The gene calls are TRBV24-1 and TRBJ1-5; possibly TRBD1 for D (5 bases). Between the trimmed V and J ends, which lost 3 bases and 0 bases, there was a span of 8 bases. From germline, CDR1 is KGHDR and CDR2 SFDVKD. This CDR3 contains 15 residues. In nucleotides, the CDR3 is TGTGCCACCAGTGATGGGGGGGGTAGCAATCAGCCCCAGCATTTT. Protein product: CATSDGGGSNQPQHF.

This clonotype appeared many times. This chain connects TRBV7-2 to TRBJ2-7, with D perhaps matching TRBD2 (6 bases). The CDR3 is 16 residues long. Trimming removed 4 bases from V and 4 bases from J, with 20 bases in between. Germline lookup yields CDR1 SGHTA and CDR2 FQGNSA. CDR3 in amino acids: CASSSRGIVTGYEQYF. The CDR3 DNA sequence: TGTGCCAGCAGCTCACGGGGGATTGTTACCGGGTACGAGCAGTACTTC.

This clonotype appeared many times. Relative to the germline gene, one junction end is altered; a read error may explain this. DNA of the CDR3: TGTGCCAGCAGCCTAGACTCTCTAGCGGGAGACTACAACTACAATGAGCAGTTCTTC. It yields the protein CASSLDSLAGDYNYNEQFF. The rearrangement links TRBV11-2 to TRBJ2-1; 10 positions match TRBD2. CDR1 and CDR2 from the germline V gene are SGHAT and FQNNGV. The CDR3 consists of 19 residues.

V usage is TRBV2 and J usage is TRBJ2-1; D is unresolved. This CDR3 contains 11 residues. Germline loops: CDR1 SNHLY, CDR2 FYNNEI. Trimming took off 8 bases at V and 1 base at J, with 3 bases between the two ends. In DNA form, the CDR3 reads TGTGCCAGCGATTCCTACAATGAGCAGTTCTTC. This encodes CASDSYNEQFF.

The chain links TRBV5-1 to TRBJ2-3, with a possible D match to TRBD1 (6 bases). The CDR3 length is 14 residues. Germline V gives CDR1 SGHRS, CDR2 YFSETQ. Trimming stripped 0 bases from V and 6 bases from J, with 11 bases between. The CDR3 sequence: CASSLGDTDDTQYF. The DNA of the CDR3 is TGCGCCAGCAGCTTGGGGGACACTGACGATACGCAGTATTTT.

The chain combines TRBV18 with TRBJ1-1; D unclear. V dropped 2 bases and J dropped 2 bases, with 9 bases sitting between them. The CDR3 totals 14 residues. The germline V gene encodes CDR1 KGHSH and CDR2 LQKENI. CDR3 nucleotides: TGTGCCAGCTCACCATCAACAGATAACACTGAAGCTTTCTTT. Translation: CASSPSTDNTEAFF.

The chain has TRBV4-1 and TRBJ2-2, with TRBD2 as a possible D gene (6 bases). The CDR3 has 17 amino acids. V was cut by 1 base and J by 4 bases, with 16 bases left in between. Germline assignment: CDR1 MGHRA and CDR2 YSYEKL. CDR3 in amino acids: CASSQGFPGDSTGELFF. DNA of the CDR3: TGCGCCAGCAGCCAAGGTTTTCCGGGGGATAGCACCGGGGAGCTGTTTTTT.

The chain joins TRBV20-1 to TRBJ2-7; D gene uncertain. In germline, CDR1 is DFQATT, CDR2 SNEGSKA (reference sequence). The CDR3 has 14 amino acids. With 1 base removed from V and 0 bases from J, the gap between germline ends came to 10 bases. CDR3 sequence: CSARGLLSSYEQYF. CDR3 bases: TGCAGTGCTAGAGGCCTATTAAGCTCCTACGAGCAGTACTTC.

The sample holds a few counts of this clonotype. The CDR3 DNA reads as TGCAGCGTTCTTAGCGTTCCCGAGCAGTTCTTC. The encoded protein is CSVLSVPEQFF. The chain carries TRBV29-1 and TRBJ2-1, with a weak D call TRBD2 (5 bases). CDR3 size: 11 residues. Trimming stripped 5 bases from V and 10 bases from J, with 12 bases between. Germline-derived CDR1 and CDR2 are SQVTM and ANQGSEA.

The chain couples TRBV30 to TRBJ2-7, with 7 bases matching TRBD1. The V gene end was trimmed by 5 bases and the J gene end by 2 bases; junction bases not matched to a gene: 6. The CDR3 is 13 amino acids. CDR1 and CDR2 from the germline V gene are GTSNPN and SVGIG (reference sequence). The CDR3 nucleotides read TGTGCCTGGGGGGGACAGATTACCTACGAGCAGTACTTC. Translated: CAWGGQITYEQYF.

The chain has TRBV4-1 and TRBJ2-5, with TRBD1 as a possible D gene (6 bases). The CDR3 covers 14 residues. V was shortened by 0 bases and J by 4 bases, with 9 bases between the two germline ends. Germline-derived CDR1 and CDR2 are MGHRA and YSYEKL. The CDR3 loop is CASSQDRGIETQYF. Written as DNA, the CDR3 is TGCGCCAGCAGCCAAGACAGGGGAATAGAGACCCAGTACTTC.

CDR3 in DNA: TGTGCCAGCAGCAGCAGGACAGATCCGAACCCCTATGGCTACACCTTC. Its protein is CASSSRTDPNPYGYTF. The chain employs TRBV4-2 and TRBJ1-2, with TRBD1 as a possible D gene (6 bases). Germline assignment: CDR1 LGHNA and CDR2 YNFKEQ. The CDR3 contains 16 residues. V was shortened by 5 bases and J by 4 bases, with 20 bases between the two germline ends.